This T cell receptor (beta chain) stems from a study of radiation and T cells in renal cell carcinoma. Study-level points and caveats: In blood, top tumor clones expanded by 2 weeks, shrinking by 4.

Clones were read by immunoSEQ multiplex PCR, and TCRdb kept only the in-frame ones, dropping some. The table records almost 50,000 clones, 80% of them present only once. V was shortened by 4 bases and J by 0 bases, with 12 bases between the two germline ends. Germline loops: CDR1 SGDLS, CDR2 YYNGEE. The CDR3 is 15 amino acids. On this clone itself: The antigen is unknown.

Time point described: blood 2 weeks post-SBRT. The treatment is: 15 Gy SBRT to primary tumor, nephrectomy 4 weeks later. The specimen comprised blood, sampled from a patient whose treatment included radiotherapy and nephrectomy. The receptor was derived from a woman in her 70s with renal cell carcinoma. The chain recombines TRBV9 with TRBJ2-3; D uncertain. Here the CDR3 DNA reads TGTGCCAGCAGCTCTAGACAACACAGCACAGATACGCAGTATTTT. Translation: CASSSRQHSTDTQYF.